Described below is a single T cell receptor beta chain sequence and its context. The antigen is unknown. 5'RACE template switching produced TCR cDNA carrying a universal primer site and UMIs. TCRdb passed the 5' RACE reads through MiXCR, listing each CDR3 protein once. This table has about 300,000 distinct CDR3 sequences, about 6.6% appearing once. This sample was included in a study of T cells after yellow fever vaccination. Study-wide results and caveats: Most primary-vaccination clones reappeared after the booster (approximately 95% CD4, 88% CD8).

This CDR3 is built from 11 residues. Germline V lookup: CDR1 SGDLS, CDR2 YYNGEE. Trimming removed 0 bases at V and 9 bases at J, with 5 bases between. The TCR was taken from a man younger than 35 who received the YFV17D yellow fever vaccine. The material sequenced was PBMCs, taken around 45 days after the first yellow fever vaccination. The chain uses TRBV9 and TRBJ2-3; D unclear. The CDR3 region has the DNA TGTGCCAGCAGCGTAGGGAGCACGCAGTATTTT. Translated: CASSVGSTQYF.